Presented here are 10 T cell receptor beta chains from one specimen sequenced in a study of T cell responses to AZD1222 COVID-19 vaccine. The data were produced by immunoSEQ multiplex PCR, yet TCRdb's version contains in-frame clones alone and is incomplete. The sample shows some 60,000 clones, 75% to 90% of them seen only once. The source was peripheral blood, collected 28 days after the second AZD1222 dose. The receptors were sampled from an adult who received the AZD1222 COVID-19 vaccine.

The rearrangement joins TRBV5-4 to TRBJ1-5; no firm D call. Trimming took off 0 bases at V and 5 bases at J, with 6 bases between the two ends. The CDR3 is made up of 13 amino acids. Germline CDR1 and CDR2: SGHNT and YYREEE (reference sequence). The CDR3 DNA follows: TGTGCCAGCAGCTTGGGGAGGGATCAGCCCCAGCATTTT. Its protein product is CASSLGRDQPQHF. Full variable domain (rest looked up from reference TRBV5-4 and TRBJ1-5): ETGVTQSPTHLIKTRGQQVTLRCSSQSGHNTVSWYQQALGQGPQFIFQYYREEENGRGNFPPRFSGLQFPNYSSELNVNALELDDSALYLCASSLGRDQPQHFGDGTRLSIL.

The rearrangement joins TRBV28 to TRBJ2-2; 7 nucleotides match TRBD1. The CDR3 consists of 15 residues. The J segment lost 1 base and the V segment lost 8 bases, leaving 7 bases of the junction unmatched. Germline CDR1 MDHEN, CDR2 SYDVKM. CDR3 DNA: TGTGCCAGCGGTAGACCAGGGGGGAACACCGGGGAGCTGTTTTTT. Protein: CASGRPGGNTGELFF.

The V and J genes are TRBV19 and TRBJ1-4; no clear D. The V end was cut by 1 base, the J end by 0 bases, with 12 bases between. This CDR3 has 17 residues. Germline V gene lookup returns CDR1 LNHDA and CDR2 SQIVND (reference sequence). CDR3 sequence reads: CASSIGSQVATNEKLFF. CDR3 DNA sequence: TGTGCCAGTAGTATAGGTAGCCAGGTGGCAACTAATGAAAAACTGTTTTTT.

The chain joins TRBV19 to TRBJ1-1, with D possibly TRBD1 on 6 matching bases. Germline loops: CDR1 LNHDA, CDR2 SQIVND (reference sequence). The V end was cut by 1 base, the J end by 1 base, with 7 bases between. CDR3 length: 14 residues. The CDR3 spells CASSIAGENTEAFF. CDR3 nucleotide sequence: TGTGCCAGTAGTATAGCAGGGGAGAACACTGAAGCTTTCTTT.

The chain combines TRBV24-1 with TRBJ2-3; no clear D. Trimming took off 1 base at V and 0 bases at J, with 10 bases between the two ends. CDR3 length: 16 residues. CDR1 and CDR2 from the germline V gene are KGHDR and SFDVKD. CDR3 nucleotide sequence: TGTGCCACCAGTGATTTAGGTCGGTCTAGCACAGATACGCAGTATTTT. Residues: CATSDLGRSSTDTQYF.

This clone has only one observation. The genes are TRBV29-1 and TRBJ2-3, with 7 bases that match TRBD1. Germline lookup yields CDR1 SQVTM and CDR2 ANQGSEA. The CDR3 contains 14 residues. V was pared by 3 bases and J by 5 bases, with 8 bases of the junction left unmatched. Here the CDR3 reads CSVDGQGVGDTQYF. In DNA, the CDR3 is TGCAGCGTTGATGGCCAGGGGGTCGGAGATACGCAGTATTTT.

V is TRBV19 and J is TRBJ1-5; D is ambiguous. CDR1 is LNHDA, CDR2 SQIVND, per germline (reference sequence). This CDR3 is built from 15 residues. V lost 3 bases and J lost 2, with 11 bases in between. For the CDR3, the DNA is TGTGCCAGTAGTATTCGGGGATTGGGCAATCAGCCCCAGCATTTT. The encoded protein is CASSIRGLGNQPQHF.

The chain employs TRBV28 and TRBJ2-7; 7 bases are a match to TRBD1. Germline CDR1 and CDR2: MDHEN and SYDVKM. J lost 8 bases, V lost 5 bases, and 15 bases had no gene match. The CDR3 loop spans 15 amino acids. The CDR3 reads CASSPQRQGSLQQYF. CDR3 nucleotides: TGTGCCAGCAGTCCGCAACGACAGGGTTCCCTCCAGCAGTACTTC.

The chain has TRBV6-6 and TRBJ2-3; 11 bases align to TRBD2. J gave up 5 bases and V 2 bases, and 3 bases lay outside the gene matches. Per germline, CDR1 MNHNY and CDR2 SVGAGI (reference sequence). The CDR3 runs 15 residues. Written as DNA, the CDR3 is TGTGCCAGCAGTTACACTAGCGGGGGAGGAGATACGCAGTATTTT. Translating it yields CASSYTSGGGDTQYF.

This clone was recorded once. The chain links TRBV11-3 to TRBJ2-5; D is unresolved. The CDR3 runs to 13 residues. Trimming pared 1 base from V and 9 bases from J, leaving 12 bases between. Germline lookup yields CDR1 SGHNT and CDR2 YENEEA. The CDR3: CASSLGQYEAQYF. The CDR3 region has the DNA TGTGCCAGCAGCTTAGGCCAGTACGAGGCCCAGTACTTC.